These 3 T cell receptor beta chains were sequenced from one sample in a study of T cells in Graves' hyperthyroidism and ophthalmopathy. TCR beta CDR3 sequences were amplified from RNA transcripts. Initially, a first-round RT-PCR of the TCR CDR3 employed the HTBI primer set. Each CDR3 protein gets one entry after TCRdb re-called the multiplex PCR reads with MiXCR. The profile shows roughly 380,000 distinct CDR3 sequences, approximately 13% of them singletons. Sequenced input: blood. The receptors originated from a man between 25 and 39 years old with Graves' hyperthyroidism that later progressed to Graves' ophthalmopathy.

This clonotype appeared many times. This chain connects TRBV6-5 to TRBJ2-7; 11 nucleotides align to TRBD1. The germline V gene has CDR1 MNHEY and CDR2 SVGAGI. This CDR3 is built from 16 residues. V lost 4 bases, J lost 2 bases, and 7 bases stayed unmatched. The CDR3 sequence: CASSSPGDRGTYEQYF. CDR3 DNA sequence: TGTGCCAGCAGTTCCCCGGGGGACAGGGGGACCTACGAGCAGTACTTC.

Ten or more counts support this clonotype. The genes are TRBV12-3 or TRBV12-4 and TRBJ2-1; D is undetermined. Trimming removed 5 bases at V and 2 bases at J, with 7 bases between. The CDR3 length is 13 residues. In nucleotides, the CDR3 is TGTGCCAGCAGTGGACCGACCTACAATGAGCAGTTCTTC. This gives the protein CASSGPTYNEQFF.

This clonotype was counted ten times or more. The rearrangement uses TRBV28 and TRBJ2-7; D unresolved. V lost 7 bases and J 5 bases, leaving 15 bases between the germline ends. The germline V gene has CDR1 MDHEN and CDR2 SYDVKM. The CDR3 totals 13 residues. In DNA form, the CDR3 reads TGTGCCAGCACCTTGGGGAAACTCCACGAGCAGTACTTC. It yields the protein CASTLGKLHEQYF.